The clone carrying this T cell receptor (beta chain) was seen repeatedly, ten times or more. A template switching step contributed a universal primer site, while unique molecular identifiers were present in the cDNA. TCRdb called the 5' RACE reads again in MiXCR, with one record for every CDR3 protein. The profile shows about 300,000 distinct CDR3 sequences, more than 9% of them singletons. This entry belongs to a study of identical twins. V lost 1 base and J 2 bases, leaving 0 bases between the germline ends. Germline V gene lookup returns CDR1 MGHRA and CDR2 YSYEKL. The CDR3 extends over 12 amino acids. This sample also belongs to another study, concerning yellow fever vaccine responses in identical twins.

V is TRBV4-1 and J is TRBJ2-1; D not certain. The sample was CD8+ T cells sorted from blood. The receptor was isolated from a woman aged 18-29 years in good health. In nucleotides, the CDR3 is TGCGCCAGCAGCCAAGCCTACAATGAGCAGTTCTTC. This gives the protein CASSQAYNEQFF.